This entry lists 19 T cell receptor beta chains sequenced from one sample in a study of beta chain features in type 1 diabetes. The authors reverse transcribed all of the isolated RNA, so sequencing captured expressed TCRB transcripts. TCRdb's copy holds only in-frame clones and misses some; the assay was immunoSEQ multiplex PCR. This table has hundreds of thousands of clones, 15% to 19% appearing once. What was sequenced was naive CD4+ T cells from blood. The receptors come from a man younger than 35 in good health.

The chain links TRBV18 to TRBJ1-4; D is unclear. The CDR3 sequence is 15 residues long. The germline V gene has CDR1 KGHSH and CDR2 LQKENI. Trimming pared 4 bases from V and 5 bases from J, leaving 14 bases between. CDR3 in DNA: TGTGCCAGCTCACTCCCGACAACGGCGAATGAAAAACTGTTTTTT. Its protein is CASSLPTTANEKLFF.

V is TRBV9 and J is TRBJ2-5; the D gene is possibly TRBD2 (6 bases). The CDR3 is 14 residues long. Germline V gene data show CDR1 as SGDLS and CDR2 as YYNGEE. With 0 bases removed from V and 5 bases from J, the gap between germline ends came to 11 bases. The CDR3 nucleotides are TGTGCCAGCAGCGTAGTCGGGGGACGGGAGACCCAGTACTTC. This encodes CASSVVGGRETQYF.

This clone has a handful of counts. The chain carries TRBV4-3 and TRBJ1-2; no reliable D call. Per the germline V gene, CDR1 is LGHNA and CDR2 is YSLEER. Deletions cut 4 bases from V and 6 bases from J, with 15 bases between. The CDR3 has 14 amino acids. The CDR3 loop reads CASSLQVVGHGYTF. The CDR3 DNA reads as TGCGCCAGCAGCCTCCAGGTAGTGGGTCATGGCTACACCTTC.

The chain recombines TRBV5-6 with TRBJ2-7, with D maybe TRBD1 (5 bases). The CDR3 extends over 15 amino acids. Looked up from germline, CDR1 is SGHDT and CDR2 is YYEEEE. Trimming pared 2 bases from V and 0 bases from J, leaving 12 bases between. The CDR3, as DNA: TGTGCCAGCAGCTTAGTCGACAGTCGCTCCTACGAGCAGTACTTC. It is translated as CASSLVDSRSYEQYF. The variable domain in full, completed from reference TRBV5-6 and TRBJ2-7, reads DAGVTQSPTHLIKTRGQQVTLRCSPKSGHDTVSWYQQALGQGPQFIFQYYEEEERQRGNFPDRFSGHQFPNYSSELNVNALLLGDSALYLCASSLVDSRSYEQYFGPGTRLTVT.

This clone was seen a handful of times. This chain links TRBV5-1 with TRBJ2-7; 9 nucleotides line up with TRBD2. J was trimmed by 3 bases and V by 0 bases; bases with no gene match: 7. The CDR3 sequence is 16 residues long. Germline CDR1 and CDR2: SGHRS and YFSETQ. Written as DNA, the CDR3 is TGCGCCAGCAGCTTGGGAGGATCTAGCGGGAACTACGAGCAGTACTTC. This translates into CASSLGGSSGNYEQYF.

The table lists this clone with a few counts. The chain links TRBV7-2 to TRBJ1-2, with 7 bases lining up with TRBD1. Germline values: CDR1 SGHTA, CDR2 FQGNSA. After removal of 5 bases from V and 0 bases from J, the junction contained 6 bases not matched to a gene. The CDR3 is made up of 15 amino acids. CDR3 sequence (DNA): TGTGCCAGCAGCCAAGGGGACAGAGCTAACTATGGCTACACCTTC. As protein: CASSQGDRANYGYTF.

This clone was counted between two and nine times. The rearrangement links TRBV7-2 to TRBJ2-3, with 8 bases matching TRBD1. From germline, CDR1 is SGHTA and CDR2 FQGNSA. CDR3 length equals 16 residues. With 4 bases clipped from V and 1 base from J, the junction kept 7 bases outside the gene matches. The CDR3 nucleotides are TGTGCCAGCAGCTGGCCGACAGGGGTTGGCACAGATACGCAGTATTTT. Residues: CASSWPTGVGTDTQYF.

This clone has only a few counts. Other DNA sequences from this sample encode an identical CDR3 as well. The CDR3 DNA follows: TGTGCCAGCAGTCCGAGCGGGAGCTCCTACAATGAGCAGTTCTTC. Protein sequence: CASSPSGSSYNEQFF. The rearrangement links TRBV9 to TRBJ2-1; 8 bases are shared with TRBD2. Trimming cost V 5 bases and J 0 bases; bases outside gene matches: 4. CDR1 and CDR2 (germline): SGDLS, YYNGEE. CDR3 size: 15 residues.

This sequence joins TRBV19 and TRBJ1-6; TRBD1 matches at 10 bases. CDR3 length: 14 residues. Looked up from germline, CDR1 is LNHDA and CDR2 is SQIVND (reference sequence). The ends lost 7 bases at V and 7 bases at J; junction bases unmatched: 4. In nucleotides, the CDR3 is TGTGCCAGTATCGACAGGGGGCTGAATTCACCCCTCCACTTT. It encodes CASIDRGLNSPLHF.

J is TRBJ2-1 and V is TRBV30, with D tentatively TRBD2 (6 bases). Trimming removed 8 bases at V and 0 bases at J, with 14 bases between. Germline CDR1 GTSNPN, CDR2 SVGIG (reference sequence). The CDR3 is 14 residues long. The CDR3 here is CAAGTSSSYNEQFF. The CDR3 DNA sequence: TGTGCCGCCGGGACTTCGAGCTCCTACAATGAGCAGTTCTTC.

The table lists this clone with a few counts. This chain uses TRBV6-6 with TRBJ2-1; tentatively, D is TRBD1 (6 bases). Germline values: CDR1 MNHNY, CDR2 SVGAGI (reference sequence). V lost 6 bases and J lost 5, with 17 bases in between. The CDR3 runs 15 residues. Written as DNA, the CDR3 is TGTGCCAGCAGCCCCCCCCGGGACATGGACAATGAGCAGTTCTTC. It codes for CASSPPRDMDNEQFF.

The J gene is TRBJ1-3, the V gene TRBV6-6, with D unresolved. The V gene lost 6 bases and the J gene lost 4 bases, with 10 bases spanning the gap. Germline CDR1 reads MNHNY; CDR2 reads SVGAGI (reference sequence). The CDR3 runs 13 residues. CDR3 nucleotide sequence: TGTGCCAGCAGGTCGCTTGGAGGAAACACCATATATTTT. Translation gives CASRSLGGNTIYF.

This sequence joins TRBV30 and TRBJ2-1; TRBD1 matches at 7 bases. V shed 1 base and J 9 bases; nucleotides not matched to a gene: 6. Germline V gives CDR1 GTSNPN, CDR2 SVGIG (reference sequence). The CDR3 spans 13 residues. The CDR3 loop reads CAWSGTGWSEQFF. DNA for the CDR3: TGTGCCTGGAGTGGGACAGGCTGGTCTGAGCAGTTCTTC.

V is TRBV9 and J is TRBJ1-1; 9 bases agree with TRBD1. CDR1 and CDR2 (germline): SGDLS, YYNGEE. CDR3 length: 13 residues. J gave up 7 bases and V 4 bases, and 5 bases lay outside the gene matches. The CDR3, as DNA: TGTGCCAGCAGCACAACAGGGGGCTTTGAAGCTTTCTTT. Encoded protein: CASSTTGGFEAFF.

CDR3 loop: CASSYAGTQSGEQYF. For the CDR3, the DNA is TGTGCCAGCAGTTATGCGGGCACGCAGTCAGGCGAGCAGTACTTC. V and J are TRBV6-5 and TRBJ2-7; TRBD2 might be the D (5 bases). CDR1 is MNHEY and CDR2 is SVGAGI in the germline V gene. Trimming stripped 3 bases from V and 6 bases from J, with 18 bases between. The CDR3 is made up of 15 amino acids.

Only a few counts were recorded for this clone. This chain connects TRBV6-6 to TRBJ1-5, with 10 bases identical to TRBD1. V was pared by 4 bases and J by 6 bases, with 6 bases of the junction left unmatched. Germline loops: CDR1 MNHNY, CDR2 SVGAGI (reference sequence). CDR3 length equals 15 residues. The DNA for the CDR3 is TGTGCCAGCAGTTCCGGGACAGGGGTGAGTCAGCCCCAGCATTTT. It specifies CASSSGTGVSQPQHF.

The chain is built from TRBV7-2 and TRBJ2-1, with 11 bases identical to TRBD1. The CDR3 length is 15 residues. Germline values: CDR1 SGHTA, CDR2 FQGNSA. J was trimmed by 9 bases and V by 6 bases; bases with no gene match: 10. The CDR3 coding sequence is TGTGCCAGCAGGCTACCGGGACAGGGGGTTAGTGAGCAGTTCTTC. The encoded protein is CASRLPGQGVSEQFF.

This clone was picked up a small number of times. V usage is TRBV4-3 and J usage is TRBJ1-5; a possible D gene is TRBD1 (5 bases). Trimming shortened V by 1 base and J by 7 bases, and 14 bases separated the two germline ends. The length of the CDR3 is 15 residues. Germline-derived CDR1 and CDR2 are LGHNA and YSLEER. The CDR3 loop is CASSQVVTGGQPQHF. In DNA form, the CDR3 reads TGCGCCAGCAGCCAAGTGGTCACGGGGGGACAGCCCCAGCATTTT.

CDR3 residues: CASSVTGASGAHEQYF. CDR3 in DNA: TGTGCCAGCAGCGTGACAGGGGCTAGCGGGGCCCACGAGCAGTACTTC. The rearrangement links TRBV9 to TRBJ2-7, with D perhaps matching TRBD2 (9 bases). Deletions cut 2 bases from V and 5 bases from J, with 20 bases between. CDR1 is SGDLS, CDR2 YYNGEE, per germline. The CDR3 sequence is 16 residues long.